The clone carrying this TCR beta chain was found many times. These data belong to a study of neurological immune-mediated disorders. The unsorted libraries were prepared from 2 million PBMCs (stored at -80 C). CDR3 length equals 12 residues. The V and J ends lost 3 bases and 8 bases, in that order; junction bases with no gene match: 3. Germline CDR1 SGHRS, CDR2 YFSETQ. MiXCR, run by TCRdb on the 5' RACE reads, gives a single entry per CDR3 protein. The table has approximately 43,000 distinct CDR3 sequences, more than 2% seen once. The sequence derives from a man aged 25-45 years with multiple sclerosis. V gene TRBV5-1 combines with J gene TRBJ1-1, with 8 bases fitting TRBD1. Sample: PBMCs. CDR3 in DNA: TGCGCCAGCAGCTGGGGGGACAGGGAAGCTTTCTTT. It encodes CASSWGDREAFF.